These T cell receptor beta chains were read from a single sample in a study of technical replicates of blood from a few donors. Profiled with immunoSEQ multiplex PCR; TCRdb holds only in-frame clones, not every one. There are fewer than 65,000 clones in the sample; about 87% occur only once, and about 5% lies in the top ten. Sequences were obtained from PBMCs. The origin of the receptors is a human donor in good health. Some clones in this sample may be carry-over from other donors' samples. Each CDR3 is given with its conserved first and last residue.

TRBJ1-2 TRBV7-2 CASSFTQGTYGYTF
TRBJ1-2 TRBV5-6 CASSLPETGHYGYTF
TRBJ1-4 TRBV6-6 CASSSAGATNEKLFF
TRBJ2-5 TRBV18 CASSPETVQETQYF
TRBJ2-7 TRBV7-9 CASSPHPGQGAIGQYF
TRBJ1-1 TRBV27 CASSRYSYTEAFF
TRBJ2-7 TRBV7-9 CASSRGLAGVNEQYF
TRBJ1-1 TRBV4-3 CASSQDFRSTEAFF
TRBJ2-1 TRBV2 CASRLAGGHENEQFF
TRBJ2-1 TRBV2 CASSESGGPWDEQFF
TRBJ2-3 TRBV5-6 CASISGGGADTQYF
TRBJ2-2 TRBV10-3 CAISEVEAGELFF
TRBJ2-3 TRBV5-4 CASSLLTSGDTDTQYF
TRBJ1-6 TRBV6-1 CASSELGASPLHF
TRBJ2-3 TRBV5-6 CASSRITRLDTQYF
TRBJ2-1 TRBV5-1 CASGIQGDDEQFF
TRBJ1-6 TRBV6-1 CASSPDRGSNSPLHF
TRBJ2-7 TRBV7-8 CASSLDTGGTEQYF
TRBJ1-1 TRBV19 CASSTQVNTEAFF
TRBJ1-3 TRBV2 CASSVRTPSGNTIYF
TRBJ2-1 TRBV6-1 CASSEEIMGGRMRQFF
TRBJ1-2 TRBV29-1 CSVTLREGYTF
TRBJ2-2 TRBV4-3 CASSQTGTNTGELFF
TRBJ1-6 TRBV19 CASSPVPRGSSYNSPLHF
TRBJ2-3 TRBV11-3 CASSLGLAGIDTQYF
TRBJ1-5 TRBV23-1 CASSQWKDRDGQPQHF
TRBJ2-2 TRBV7-7 CASSLGREGTGELFF
TRBJ2-3 TRBV5-1 CASSLVRTSTDTQYF
TRBJ1-4 TRBV19 CASIGREGEKLFF
TRBJ2-4 TRBV19 CASSIDRGNIQYF
TRBJ1-2 TRBV7-2 CASSFSRYGYTF
TRBJ2-7 TRBV28 CVTHQSSYEQYF
TRBJ2-2 TRBV5-1 CASSLQGNGELFF
TRBJ2-3 TRBV7-6 CASSKLAGGSTDTQYF
TRBJ2-7 TRBV18 CASSLHSRDEQYF
TRBJ1-5 TRBV2 CASSERINRGLLQPQHF
TRBJ1-4 TRBV7-6 CASSFQTGGITNEKLFF
TRBJ2-5 TRBV15 CATSRDRGGGLPKETQYF
TRBJ2-1 TRBV5-1 CASSFSGGGGNEQFF
TRBJ2-7 TRBV5-1 CASRLGRDSYEQYF